This record concerns one T cell receptor beta chain sequence. CDR1 is SGHAT, CDR2 FQNNGV, per germline. The V end was cut by 3 bases, the J end by 2 bases, with 13 bases between. The CDR3 has 15 residues. The sample is drawn from a study of T cell responses to AZD1222 COVID-19 vaccine. Generated by immunoSEQ multiplex PCR, the TCRdb table keeps only in-frame clones and is missing some. Here the sample spans fewer than 200,000 clones, 88% being singletons. Source: peripheral blood, taken 28 days after the second AZD1222 dose. This chain links TRBV11-2 with TRBJ2-5, with D perhaps assigned TRBD1 or TRBD2 (5 bases each). The clonotype originates from an adult who received the AZD1222 COVID-19 vaccine. The CDR3 DNA sequence: TGTGCCAGCAGCTTGTGGGGGACGTCACAAGAGACCCAGTACTTC. Amino acid sequence: CASSLWGTSQETQYF.